Listed below are T cell receptor beta chains from one sample, sequenced in a study of T cells in Graves' hyperthyroidism and ophthalmopathy. TCRdb reprocessed the multiplex PCR reads with MiXCR, giving one entry per CDR3 protein. The sample carries roughly 240,000 distinct CDR3 sequences, almost 25% recorded once. Input material: blood. Source of these receptors: a woman aged 40 to 49 with Graves' ophthalmopathy. CDR3s include the opening cysteine and the closing phenylalanine or tryptophan. A D gene is named only where the DNA matches it firmly. Some rows have no size entry. The others give once, few or many, or a class for an expanded clone.

v_call	clone_size	d_call	j_call	cdr3_aa	cdr3_nt
TRBV2	many	.	TRBJ2-7	CASSEGGAFEQYF	TGTGCCAGCAGTGAGGGCGGGGCCTTTGAGCAGTACTTC
TRBV13	many	.	TRBJ2-7	CASSLGDHEQYF	TGTGCCAGCAGCTTAGGGGACCACGAGCAGTACTTC
TRBV28	many	TRBD1	TRBJ1-2	CASNKGTGSYGYTF	TGTGCCAGCAATAAGGGGACAGGCTCCTATGGCTACACCTTC
TRBV24-1	many	TRBD2	TRBJ2-7	CATSDTSGGSYEQYF	TGTGCCACCAGTGACACCAGCGGGGGCTCCTACGAGCAGTACTTC
TRBV5-1	many	TRBD2	TRBJ2-7	CASSSRTSGSEQYF	TGCGCCAGCAGTTCCCGGACTAGCGGGAGCGAGCAGTACTTC
TRBV5-1	many	TRBD1	TRBJ2-7	CASSMGQGAYEQYF	TGCGCCAGCAGCATGGGACAGGGGGCGTACGAGCAGTACTTC
TRBV4-2	many	TRBD1	TRBJ1-2	CASSQAVDRTNYGYTF	TGTGCCAGCAGCCAAGCAGTGGACAGGACGAACTATGGCTACACCTTC
TRBV28	.	TRBD1	TRBJ1-1	CASSPSTGGNTEAFF	TGTGCCAGCAGTCCCTCGACAGGGGGGAACACTGAAGCTTTCTTT
TRBV24-1	many	.	TRBJ1-2	CATSDLAGYTF	TGTGCCACCAGTGATCTGGCCGGCTACACCTTC
TRBV6-1	.	TRBD1	TRBJ1-2	CASSSHGQGILNYGYTF	TGTGCCAGCAGCAGCCATGGACAGGGGATTCTTAACTATGGCTACACCTTC
TRBV7-2	many	.	TRBJ2-7	CASSFTGTPYEQYF	TGTGCCAGCAGCTTTACAGGGACCCCCTACGAGCAGTACTTC
TRBV3-1	few	TRBD2	TRBJ2-7	CASGSSSGPGSEQYF	TGTGCCAGCGGATCTTCTAGCGGGCCCGGGTCCGAGCAGTACTTC
TRBV9	many	.	TRBJ1-1	CASSGQVNTEAFF	TGTGCCAGCAGCGGACAGGTGAACACTGAAGCTTTCTTT
TRBV9	many	.	TRBJ2-7	CASSGESVAYEQYF	TGTGCCAGCAGCGGAGAAAGTGTGGCCTACGAGCAGTACTTC
TRBV28	many	TRBD1	TRBJ1-5	CASRQGDIGNQPQHF	TGTGCCAGCAGACAGGGGGACATCGGCAATCAGCCCCAGCATTTT
TRBV19	.	TRBD1	TRBJ1-1	CASSILGQAGATEAFF	TGTGCCAGTAGTATTTTGGGACAGGCAGGAGCCACTGAAGCTTTCTTT
TRBV28	.	.	TRBJ1-5	CASREGTRNQPQHF	TGTGCCAGCAGGGAGGGGACAAGGAATCAGCCCCAGCATTTT
TRBV11-1	many	TRBD1	TRBJ2-7	CASSRRTGGPNYEQYF	TGTGCCAGCAGCCGCAGGACAGGGGGCCCCAACTACGAGCAGTACTTC
TRBV13	many	TRBD1	TRBJ1-3	CASSWGGTGLGNTIYF	TGTGCCAGCAGCTGGGGGGGGACAGGGCTTGGAAACACCATATATTTT
TRBV5-1	.	.	TRBJ2-2	CASHLDILTGELFF	TGCGCCAGCCACTTGGACATTCTGACCGGGGAGCTGTTTTTT
TRBV2	.	.	TRBJ2-2	CASSENRAPSGGELFF	TGTGCCAGCAGTGAAAACCGGGCCCCGAGCGGCGGGGAGCTGTTTTTT
TRBV6-5	once	TRBD2	TRBJ2-7	CASSYGAGEYEQYF	TGTGCCAGCAGTTACGGAGCGGGAGAGTACGAGCAGTACTTC
TRBV20-1	.	TRBD1	TRBJ1-1	CSAQSTGGTEAFF	TGCAGTGCCCAATCGACAGGGGGCACTGAAGCTTTCTTT
TRBV18	many	.	TRBJ2-5	CASSPPGGGRSQETQYF	TGTGCCAGCTCACCACCGGGCGGGGGCAGGTCACAAGAGACCCAGTACTTC
TRBV29-1	many	.	TRBJ2-7	CSVEDKSAGKPYEQYF	TGCAGCGTTGAAGATAAGTCGGCGGGAAAGCCCTACGAGCAGTACTTC
TRBV5-5	many	.	TRBJ2-7	CASSLAASAYEQYF	TGTGCCAGCAGCTTGGCCGCTAGCGCCTACGAGCAGTACTTC
TRBV30	many	.	TRBJ1-1	CAWSWEGYTEAFF	TGTGCCTGGAGTTGGGAAGGGTACACTGAAGCTTTCTTT
TRBV20-1	many	.	TRBJ2-7	CSAPLGVSYEQYF	TGCAGTGCCCCACTGGGGGTCTCCTACGAGCAGTACTTC
TRBV28	few	.	TRBJ1-2	CASTLGGGYGYTF	TGTGCCAGCACCCTAGGTGGGGGCTATGGCTACACCTTC
TRBV11-2	many	.	TRBJ1-5	CASSSTTGQPQHF	TGTGCCAGCAGCTCCACGACTGGCCAGCCCCAGCATTTT
TRBV28	.	.	TRBJ1-1	CASNWTPDNTEAFF	TGTGCCAGCAATTGGACCCCAGATAACACTGAAGCTTTCTTT
TRBV24-1	.	.	TRBJ2-7	CATSDVQGHEQYF	TGTGCCACCAGTGATGTTCAGGGCCACGAGCAGTACTTC
TRBV6-2/TRBV6-3	.	.	TRBJ2-7	CASSYVIGYEQYF	TGTGCCAGCAGTTACGTGATCGGCTACGAGCAGTACTTC
TRBV16	.	TRBD1	TRBJ1-1	CASSLSTGAMNTEAFF	TGTGCCAGCAGCCTCTCGACAGGGGCAATGAACACTGAAGCTTTCTTT
TRBV6-1	many	.	TRBJ1-2	CASSEYTSNYGYTF	TGTGCCAGCAGTGAATACACCTCTAACTATGGCTACACCTTC
TRBV4-1	many	.	TRBJ1-5	CASSQGDGKNQPQHF	TGCGCCAGCAGCCAGGGGGACGGTAAGAATCAGCCCCAGCATTTT
TRBV7-8	many	.	TRBJ2-7	CASSPGTETYEQYF	TGTGCCAGCAGCCCTGGGACCGAGACCTACGAGCAGTACTTC
TRBV5-1	many	.	TRBJ2-3	CASSSLGTDTQYF	TGCGCCAGCAGCTCCCTTGGCACAGATACGCAGTATTTT
TRBV12-3/TRBV12-4	many	.	TRBJ1-1	CASHIKGGTEAFF	TGTGCCAGTCACATTAAAGGGGGCACTGAAGCTTTCTTT
TRBV11-2	many	TRBD2	TRBJ2-2	CASSHRTSGRLNTGELFF	TGTGCCAGCAGCCACAGGACTAGCGGGAGACTAAACACCGGGGAGCTGTTTTTT